This T cell receptor (beta chain) was sequenced for a study of beta chain features in type 1 diabetes. Overall study: What patients shared with healthy donors was a similar profile of age, gender and cell yields.

Reverse transcription of all isolated RNA meant that expressed TCRB transcripts were sequenced. Using immunoSEQ multiplex PCR, the repertoire was profiled, and TCRdb retains in-frame clones only, with some absent. This sample has 600,000 to 650,000 clones, with 15% to 18% found just once. Study outcomes and limitations: Any HLA effect on TCRB rearrangement was left unresolved by small sub-analyses. Insertions were fewer and deletions more numerous at VDJ junctions in type 1 diabetes patients.

This clone was seen only a few times. What it binds is not known. This CDR3 has 13 amino acids. The germline gives CDR1 SGHAT, CDR2 FQNNGV. V gave up 3 bases and J gave up 6 bases, with 9 bases separating them. Every single donor gave one heparinised blood draw, and these averaged about 100 mL. The chain couples TRBV11-2 to TRBJ2-1, with no clear D. The material sequenced was naive CD4+ T cells from blood. The source of this sequence is a man younger than 35 in good health. Written as DNA, the CDR3 is TGTGCCAGCAGCTTCGTGGTCGGCAATGAGCAGTTCTTC. As protein: CASSFVVGNEQFF.